This entry is about one T cell receptor beta chain. Antigen specificity is unknown. The protocol was immunoSEQ multiplex PCR, while the TCRdb copy is restricted to in-frame clones and leaves out a portion. The sample has some 1 million clones; about 75% are singletons. This sample is drawn from a study of shared clonotypes between healthy human individuals. From germline, CDR1 is MNHNY and CDR2 SVGAGI (reference sequence). Between the trimmed V and J ends, which lost 6 bases and 0 bases, there was a span of 12 bases. This CDR3 has 14 residues. Study conclusions and caveats: Naive subsets tended to show greater estimated richness than memory subsets. Relative to their counterparts shared across all four donors, non-shared clonotypes exhibited diminished generation probabilities.

The chain carries TRBV6-6 and TRBJ2-7, with D possibly being TRBD1 (6 bases). The origin of this receptor is a man aged 18 to 30 in good health. The sample comprised memory CD4+ T cells sorted from blood. Subset reported: CD45RA-negative fraction. Written as DNA, the CDR3 is TGTGCCAGCAGCACCGGACAGTTCTCCTACGAGCAGTACTTC. Translated: CASSTGQFSYEQYF.